These T cell receptor beta chains were read from a single sample in a study of shared clonotypes between healthy human individuals. Clones were read by immunoSEQ multiplex PCR, and TCRdb kept only the in-frame ones, dropping some. The repertoire consists of millions of clones, with just under 95% occurring once and the leading ten covering around 1.1%. Sequenced material: naive CD8+ T cells sorted from blood. Source of these receptors: a man between 18 and 35 years old in good health. Both conserved end residues are trimmed from each CDR3. The order of the fields is J gene, V gene, CDR3 protein.

TRBJ1-6 TRBV5-4 ASSLNGEWSPLH
TRBJ2-5 TRBV7-9 ASGGRGLETQY
TRBJ2-2 TRBV11-2 ASSSSGDMNTGELF
TRBJ2-7 TRBV10-2 ASSVTATLYSSYEQY
TRBJ2-7 TRBV11-2 ASSHGITYEQY
TRBJ2-1 TRBV4-3 ASSQAGIQDNEQF
TRBJ2-3 TRBV27 ASSLGGGVFGTQY
TRBJ2-3 TRBV28 ASSYFLAGALTDTQY
TRBJ2-5 TRBV7-9 ASSLSGEFETQY
TRBJ2-7 TRBV15 ATSPGTGGSEQY
TRBJ2-2 TRBV7-2 ANETDTGELF
TRBJ2-7 TRBV7-9 ASSLVPDNYEQY
TRBJ2-5 TRBV7-9 ASSTRLGETQY
TRBJ1-5 TRBV10-3 AINPTGAPPQH